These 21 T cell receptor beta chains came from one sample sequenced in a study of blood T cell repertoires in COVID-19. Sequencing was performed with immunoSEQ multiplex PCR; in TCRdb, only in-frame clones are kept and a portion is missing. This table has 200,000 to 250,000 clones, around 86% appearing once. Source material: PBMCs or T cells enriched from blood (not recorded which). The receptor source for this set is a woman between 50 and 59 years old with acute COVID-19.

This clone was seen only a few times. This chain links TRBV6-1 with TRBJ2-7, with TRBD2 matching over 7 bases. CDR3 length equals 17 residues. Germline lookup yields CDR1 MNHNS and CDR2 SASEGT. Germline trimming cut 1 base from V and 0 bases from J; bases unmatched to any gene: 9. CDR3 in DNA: TGTGCCAGCAGTGAAGACCCCGGGGCTAGCGGCTCCTACGAGCAGTACTTC. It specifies CASSEDPGASGSYEQYF.

Here the CDR3 reads CASSPPGSTYEQYF. Here the CDR3 DNA reads TGTGCCAGCAGCCCCCCGGGATCTACCTACGAGCAGTACTTC. The chain has TRBV11-2 and TRBJ2-7; TRBD2 is a possible D gene (5 bases). Per the germline V gene, CDR1 is SGHAT and CDR2 is FQNNGV. The V end lost 5 bases, the J end lost 2 bases, and 13 bases lay between the germline ends. This CDR3 has 14 residues.

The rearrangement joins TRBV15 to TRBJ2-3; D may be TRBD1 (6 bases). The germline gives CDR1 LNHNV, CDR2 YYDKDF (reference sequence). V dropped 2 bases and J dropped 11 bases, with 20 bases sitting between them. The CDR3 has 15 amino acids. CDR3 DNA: TGTGCCACCAGCAGACCCGATACCGGGACACGATGGCAGTATTTT. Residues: CATSRPDTGTRWQYF.

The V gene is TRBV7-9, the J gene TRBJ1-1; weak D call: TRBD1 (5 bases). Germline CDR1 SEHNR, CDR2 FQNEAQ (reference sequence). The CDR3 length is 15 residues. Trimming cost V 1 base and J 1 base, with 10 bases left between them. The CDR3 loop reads CASSLGGDENTEAFF. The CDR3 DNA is TGTGCCAGCAGCTTAGGGGGGGACGAGAACACTGAAGCTTTCTTT.

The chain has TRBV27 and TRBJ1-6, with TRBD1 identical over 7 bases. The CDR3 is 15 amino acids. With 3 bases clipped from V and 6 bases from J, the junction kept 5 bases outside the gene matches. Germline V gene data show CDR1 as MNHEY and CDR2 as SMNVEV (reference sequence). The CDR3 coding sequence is TGTGCCAGCAGTTTGACAGGGTCAGGTAATTCACCCCTCCACTTT. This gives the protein CASSLTGSGNSPLHF.

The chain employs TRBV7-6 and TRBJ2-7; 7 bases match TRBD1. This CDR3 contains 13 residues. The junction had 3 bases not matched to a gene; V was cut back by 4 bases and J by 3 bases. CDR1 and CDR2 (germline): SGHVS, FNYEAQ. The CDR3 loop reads CASSSSGGYEQYF. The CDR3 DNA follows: TGTGCCAGCAGCTCCTCAGGGGGCTACGAGCAGTACTTC.

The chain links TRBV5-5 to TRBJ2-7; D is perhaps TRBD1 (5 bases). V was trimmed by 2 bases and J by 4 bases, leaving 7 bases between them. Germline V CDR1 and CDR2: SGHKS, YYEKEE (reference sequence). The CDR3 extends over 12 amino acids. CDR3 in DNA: TGTGCCAGCAGCTTAGGGGTGTACGAGCAGTACTTC. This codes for CASSLGVYEQYF.

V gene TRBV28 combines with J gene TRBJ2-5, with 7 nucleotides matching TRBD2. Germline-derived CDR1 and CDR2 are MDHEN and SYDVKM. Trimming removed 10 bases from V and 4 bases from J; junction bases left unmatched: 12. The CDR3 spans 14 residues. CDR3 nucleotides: TGTGCCACCGGGGGGAGGGGTCGGATAGAGACCCAGTACTTC. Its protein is CATGGRGRIETQYF.

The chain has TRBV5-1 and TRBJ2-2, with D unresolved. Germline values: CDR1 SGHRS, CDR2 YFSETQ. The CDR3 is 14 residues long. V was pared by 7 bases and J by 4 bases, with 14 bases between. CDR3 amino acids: CASSSTLSTGELFF. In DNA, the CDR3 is TGCGCCAGCTCCTCTACCTTGTCCACCGGGGAGCTGTTTTTT.

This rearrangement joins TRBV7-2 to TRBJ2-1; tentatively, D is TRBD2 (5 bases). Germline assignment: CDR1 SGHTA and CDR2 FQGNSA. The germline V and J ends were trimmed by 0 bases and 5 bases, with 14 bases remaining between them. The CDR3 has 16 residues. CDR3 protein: CASSLAGAASHNEQFF. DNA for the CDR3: TGTGCCAGCAGCTTAGCGGGAGCCGCAAGTCACAATGAGCAGTTCTTC. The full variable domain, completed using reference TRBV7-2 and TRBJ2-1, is GAGVSQSPSNKVTEKGKDVELRCDPISGHTALYWYRQSLGQGLEFLIYFQGNSAPDKSGLPSDRFSAERTGGSVSTLTIQRTQQEDSAVYLCASSLAGAASHNEQFFGPGTRLTVL.

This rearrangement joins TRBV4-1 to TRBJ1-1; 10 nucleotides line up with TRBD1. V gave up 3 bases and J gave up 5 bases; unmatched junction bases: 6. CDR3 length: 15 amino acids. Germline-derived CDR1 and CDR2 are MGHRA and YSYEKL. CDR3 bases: TGCGCCAGCAGCCAGGGGGACAGGGGAACGACTGAAGCTTTCTTT. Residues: CASSQGDRGTTEAFF.

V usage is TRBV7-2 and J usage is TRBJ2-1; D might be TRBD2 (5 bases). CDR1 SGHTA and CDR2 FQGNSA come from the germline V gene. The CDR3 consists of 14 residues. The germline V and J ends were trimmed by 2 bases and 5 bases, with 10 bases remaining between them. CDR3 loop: CASSLSPGNNEQFF. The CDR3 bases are TGTGCCAGCAGCTTATCGCCGGGAAACAATGAGCAGTTCTTC.

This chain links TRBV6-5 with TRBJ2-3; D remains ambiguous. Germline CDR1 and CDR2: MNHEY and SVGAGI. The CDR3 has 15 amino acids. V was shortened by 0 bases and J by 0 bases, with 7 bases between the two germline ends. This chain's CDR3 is CASSYSYTSTDTQYF. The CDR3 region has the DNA TGTGCCAGCAGTTACTCCTATACTAGCACAGATACGCAGTATTTT.

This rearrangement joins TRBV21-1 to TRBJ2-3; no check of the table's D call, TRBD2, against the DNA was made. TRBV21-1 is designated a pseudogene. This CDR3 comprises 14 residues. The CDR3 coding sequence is TGTGCCAGCAGCCCTATCGGGAAGCCAGATACGCAGTATTTT. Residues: CASSPIGKPDTQYF.

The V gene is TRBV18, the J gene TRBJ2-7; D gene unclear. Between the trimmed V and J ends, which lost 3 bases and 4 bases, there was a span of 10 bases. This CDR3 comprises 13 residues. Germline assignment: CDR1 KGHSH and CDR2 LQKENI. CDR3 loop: CASSPETLYEQYF. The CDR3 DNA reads TGTGCCAGCTCACCGGAGACGCTTTACGAGCAGTACTTC.

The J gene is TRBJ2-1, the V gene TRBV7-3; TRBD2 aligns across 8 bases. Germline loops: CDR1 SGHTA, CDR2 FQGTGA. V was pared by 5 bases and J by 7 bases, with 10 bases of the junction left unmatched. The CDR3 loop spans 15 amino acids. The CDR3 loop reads CASSPHSGSGNEQFF. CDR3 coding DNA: TGTGCCAGCAGCCCACACAGCGGGAGTGGGAATGAGCAGTTCTTC. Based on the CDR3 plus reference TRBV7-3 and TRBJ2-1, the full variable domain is GAGVSQTPSNKVTEKGKYVELRCDPISGHTALYWYRQSLGQGPEFLIYFQGTGAADDSGLPNDRFFAVRPEGSVSTLKIQRTERGDSAVYLCASSPHSGSGNEQFFGPGTRLTVL.

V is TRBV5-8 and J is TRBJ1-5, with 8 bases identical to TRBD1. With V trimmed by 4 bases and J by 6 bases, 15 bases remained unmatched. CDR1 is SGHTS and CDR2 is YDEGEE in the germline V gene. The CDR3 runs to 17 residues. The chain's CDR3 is CASSEPERTGTGQPQHF. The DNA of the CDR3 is TGTGCCAGCAGCGAGCCCGAACGGACAGGGACGGGTCAGCCCCAGCATTTT.

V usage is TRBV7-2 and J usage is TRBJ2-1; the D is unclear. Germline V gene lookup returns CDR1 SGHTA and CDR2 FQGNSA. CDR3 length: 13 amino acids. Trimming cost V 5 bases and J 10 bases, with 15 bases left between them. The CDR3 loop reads CASSLPSRPEQFF. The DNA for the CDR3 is TGTGCCAGCAGCCTACCTTCTAGACCAGAGCAGTTCTTC. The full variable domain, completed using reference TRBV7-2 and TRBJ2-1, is GAGVSQSPSNKVTEKGKDVELRCDPISGHTALYWYRQSLGQGLEFLIYFQGNSAPDKSGLPSDRFSAERTGGSVSTLTIQRTQQEDSAVYLCASSLPSRPEQFFGPGTRLTVL.

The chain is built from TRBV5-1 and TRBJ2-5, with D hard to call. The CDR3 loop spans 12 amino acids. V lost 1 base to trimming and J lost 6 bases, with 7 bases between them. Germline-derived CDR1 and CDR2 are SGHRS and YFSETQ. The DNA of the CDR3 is TGCGCCAGCAGCTTGTCCAGTCAGACCCAGTACTTC. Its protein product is CASSLSSQTQYF. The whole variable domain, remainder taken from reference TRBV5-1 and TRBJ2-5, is KAGVTQTPRYLIKTRGQQVTLSCSPISGHRSVSWYQQTPGQGLQFLFEYFSETQRNKGNFPGRFSGRQFSNSRSEMNVSTLELGDSALYLCASSLSSQTQYFGPGTRLLVL.

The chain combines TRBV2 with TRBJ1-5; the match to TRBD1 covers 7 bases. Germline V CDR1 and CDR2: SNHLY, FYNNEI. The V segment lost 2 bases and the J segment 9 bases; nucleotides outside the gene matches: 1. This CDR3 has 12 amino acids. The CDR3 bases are TGTGCCAGCAGTGAACAGGGGGTGCCCCAGCATTTT. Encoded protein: CASSEQGVPQHF.

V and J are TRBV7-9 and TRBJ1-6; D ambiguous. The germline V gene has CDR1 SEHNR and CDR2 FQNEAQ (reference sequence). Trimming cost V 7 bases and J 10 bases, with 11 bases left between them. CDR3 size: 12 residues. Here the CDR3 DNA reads TGTGCCAGCACCGTGGAGAAATCACCCCTCCACTTT. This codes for CASTVEKSPLHF.